The sequence of this TCR beta chain was determined in a study of shared clonotypes between healthy human individuals (dated by TCRdb to 2018 to 2021). In terms of the full investigation: The cohort comprised two women and a few men aged 18 to 49 years. Libraries were prepared and TCR repertoires were sequenced by different laboratories using diverse techniques, in order to increase sequencing depth and limit assay-specific biases. Per donor, leukapheresis produced somewhere between about 0.85 and 8.9 billion PBMCs. To estimate repertoire size and how much clonotypes are shared between individuals, the study performed deep sequencing of blood TCR repertoires from roughly five healthy adults. For each donor, CD4 naive and CD4 memory were each run on three plates, CD8 naive on two plates, and CD8 memory on one plate. General conclusions and limits of the study: Compared with non-shared clonotypes, the clonotypes found in all four sorted-subset donors had higher generation probabilities. The genetic and exposure-history diversity represented was limited by the small number of donors. Pairwise subsampling indicated that sequencing depth was expected to affect the degree of clonotype sharing among donors. Sampling was limited to blood, and TCR repertoires in tissue likely differ from TCR repertoires in blood. About 5% of naive CD4, 3.5% of naive CD8, approximately 2.2% of memory CD4, and about 0.4% of memory CD8 clonotypes were shared across several donors. Incomplete sequencing was indicated by rarefaction of sorted-subset datasets, despite the large sequencing depth. Naive subsets generally had larger estimated clonotype richness than memory subsets.

About this clone itself: The antigen this receptor binds is unknown. Qualities for individual bases were not recorded, and no much larger clone is one base off.

Using the deep immunoSEQ assay, multiplex PCR amplified TCR CDR3 regions from genomic DNA. Genomic DNA extracted from each cell subset was distributed evenly over all wells of several immunoSEQ 96-well plates, and each plate served as one replicate. For sorted subsets, about 210 ng of genomic DNA, equivalent to about 30,000 T cell genomes, went into each replicate PCR. Purified libraries were measured with a Qubit 3.0 fluorometer, size-checked on a Bioanalyzer 2100, and measured again with the KAPA Library Quantification kit. Every immunoSEQ 96-well plate was sequenced on a separate single-read 150-cycle Illumina NextSeq 550 flow cell. The paper's processing steps were these. The immunoSEQ output contained only junctional sequences without quality scores, so filtering could not match that applied to full-length reads. Sequences were annotated with PyIR, a Python wrapper for IgBLAST v1.9, and V/J genes and CDR3 were assigned using IMGT germline references. Reads were removed for weak V/J assignments (E-value above 1e-6), missing CDR3, stop codons, out-of-frame junctions, or ambiguous translated residues. V3J clonotypes were defined by identical inferred V gene, J gene, and CDR3 amino acid sequence. Percentage overlap between repertoires was calculated by dividing the number of shared unique clonotypes by the size of the smaller repertoire. Richness of each repertoire was evaluated using RTK rarefaction, the Chao1 estimator, and Recon v2.1 estimates of unobserved clonotypes. For all TCRbeta clonotypes obtained by the gDNA method from several donors, generation probabilities were computed with OLGA. TCRdb provides this immuneACCESS table in a form limited to in-frame rearrangements. Some clones are lacking; in checked studies, under half of them reflect an unresolved V gene, and why the rest are absent is not known. Clonal size and the V and J genes are those of that table, whereas D and trimming came from the DNA. The table for this sample lists 2 million to 2.5 million clones; roughly 95% of them were counted only once. Over 0.1% of the sample is in the top ten clones.

Donors were healthy HIV-negative adults with no recently reported acute infections or vaccinations. Every donor was a Caucasian adult residing in Nashville, Tennessee, USA. Magnetic negative selection was used to enrich CD4+ T cells, after which naive cells were positively selected on CD45RA and the negative fraction became the memory subset. Blood was obtained by leukapheresis, after which PBMCs were separated by Ficoll-Histopaque density gradient centrifugation and cryopreserved in liquid nitrogen vapor phase. Analytical flow cytometry was used to check the purity and quantity of each magnetically sorted T cell population. Each sorted fraction had its genomic DNA isolated and then quantified by UV absorbance on a Nanodrop 2000c. The cysteine opens and the phenylalanine closes a CDR3 of 12 amino acids. Here the CDR3 DNA is all that survives: 36 bases in frame from base 1. The junction shows trimming of 4 bases on V and 6 bases on J, plus 8 bases between the germline ends. For CDR1 and CDR2, the germline V gene lists SNHLY and FYNNEI.

The V and J genes are TRBV2 and TRBJ2-3, with the D gene uncertain. This TCR was recovered from a man aged 18 to 30 in good health. Sequenced input: naive CD4+ T cells sorted from blood. Explained via the paper, the cell subset or site label denotes: CD45RA+ positively selected. This receptor carries the CDR3 CASSARPDTQYF. DNA sequence: TGTGCCAGCAGTGCCCGTCCGGATACGCAGTATTTT. Beyond the CDR3, the reference TRBV2 and TRBJ2-3 genes provide the residues; the full variable domain reads: EPEVTQTPSHQVTQMGQEVILRCVPISNHLYFYWYRQILGQKVEFLVSFYNNEISEKSEIFDDQFSVERPDGSNFTLKIRSTKLEDSAMYFCASSARPDTQYFGPGTRLTVL.